This TCR beta chain originates from a study of Graves' ophthalmopathy and Graves' hyperthyroidism. There are 16 residues in the CDR3. Germline trimming cut 2 bases from V and 6 bases from J; bases unmatched to any gene: 15. The germline V gene encodes CDR1 GTSNPN and CDR2 SVGIG (reference sequence). Transcripts of RNA were the source for amplifying TCR beta CDR3 regions. Amplification began with first-round RT-PCR using HTBI primers, then second-round multiplex PCR was performed. MiXCR, run by TCRdb on the multiplex PCR reads, gives a single entry per CDR3 protein. This table has approximately 700,000 distinct CDR3 sequences, 40% appearing once. Only one count was recorded for this clonotype.

The chain has TRBV30 and TRBJ2-7; 8 nucleotides agree with TRBD1. Sequenced: peripheral blood. This receptor was taken from an adult man with Graves' ophthalmopathy. CDR3 nucleotides: TGTGCCTGGAGTACGGACAATCTGGACAGGGCGGGCGAGCAGTACTTC. This encodes CAWSTDNLDRAGEQYF.